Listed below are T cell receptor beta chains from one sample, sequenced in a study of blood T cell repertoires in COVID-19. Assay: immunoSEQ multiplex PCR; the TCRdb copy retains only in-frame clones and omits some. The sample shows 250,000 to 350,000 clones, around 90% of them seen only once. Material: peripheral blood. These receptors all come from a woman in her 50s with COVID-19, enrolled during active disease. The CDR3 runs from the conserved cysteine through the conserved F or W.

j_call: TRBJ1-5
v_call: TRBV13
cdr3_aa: CASSRDRGRQPQHF

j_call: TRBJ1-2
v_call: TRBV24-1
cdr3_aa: CATSDLEGGGYTF

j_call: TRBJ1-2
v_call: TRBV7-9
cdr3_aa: CASSLPGARRYGYTF

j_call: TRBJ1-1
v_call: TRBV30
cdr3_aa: CAWSGGGTGGIRAFF

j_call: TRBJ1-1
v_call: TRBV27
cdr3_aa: CASTHGRDTEAFF

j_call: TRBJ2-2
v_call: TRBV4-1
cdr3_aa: CASSQDRSANTGELFF

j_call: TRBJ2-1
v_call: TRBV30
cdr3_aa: CAWSVPTSGYYNEQFF

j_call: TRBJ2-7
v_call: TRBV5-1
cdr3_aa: CASSGTGGSYEQYF

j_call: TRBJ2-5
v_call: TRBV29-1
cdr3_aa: CSVVRVRETQYF

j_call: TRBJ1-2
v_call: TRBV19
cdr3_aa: CASSMTGGDLNGYTF

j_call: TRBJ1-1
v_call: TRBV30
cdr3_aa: CAWSGTGGKTEAFF

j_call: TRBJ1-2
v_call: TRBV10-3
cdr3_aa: CAISETGGWYGYTF

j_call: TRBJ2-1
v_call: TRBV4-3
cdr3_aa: CASSHYTSGSGDEQFF

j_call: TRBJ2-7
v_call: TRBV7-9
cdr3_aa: CASSPGGQGTYEQYF

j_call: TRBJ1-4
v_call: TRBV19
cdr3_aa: CASSLTGGLSEKLFF

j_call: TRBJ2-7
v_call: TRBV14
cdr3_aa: CASSHGTSGKSSYEQYF

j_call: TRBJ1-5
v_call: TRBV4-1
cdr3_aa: CASSLRDRGQGNQPQHF

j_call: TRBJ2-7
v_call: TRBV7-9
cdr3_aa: CASMPEDSSYEQYF

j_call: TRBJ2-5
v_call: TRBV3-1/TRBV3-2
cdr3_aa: CASSQDPGGETQYF

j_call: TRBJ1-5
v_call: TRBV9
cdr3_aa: CASSVGSFGGQPQHF

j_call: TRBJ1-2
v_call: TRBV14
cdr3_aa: CASSLPGQGNYGYTF

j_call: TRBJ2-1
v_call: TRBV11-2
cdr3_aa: CASSLDLTRRGGNEQFF

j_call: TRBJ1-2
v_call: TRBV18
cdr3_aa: CASSLQTEDYGYTF

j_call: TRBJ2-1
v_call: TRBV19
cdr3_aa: CASSLRGLGYEQFF

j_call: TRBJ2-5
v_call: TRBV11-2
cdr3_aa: CASSLVGGQKETQYF

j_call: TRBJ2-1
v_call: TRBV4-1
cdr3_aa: CASSQLYNEQFF

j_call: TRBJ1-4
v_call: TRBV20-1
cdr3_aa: CSASSGQGRFVGEKLFF

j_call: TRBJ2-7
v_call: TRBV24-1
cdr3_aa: CATSDLTAYEQYF

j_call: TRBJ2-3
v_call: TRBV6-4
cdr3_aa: CASSPRLADTQYF

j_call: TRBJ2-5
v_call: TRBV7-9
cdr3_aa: CASITTRGETQYF

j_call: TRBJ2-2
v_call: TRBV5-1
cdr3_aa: CASSLEPRGGTGELFF

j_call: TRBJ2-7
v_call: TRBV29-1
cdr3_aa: CSVPGLFHEQYF

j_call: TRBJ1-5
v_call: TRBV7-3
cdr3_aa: CASSRGRDQPQHF

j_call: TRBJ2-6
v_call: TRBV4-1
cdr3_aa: CASSIQISGANVLTF

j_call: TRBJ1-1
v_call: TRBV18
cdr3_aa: CASSPTKTGTEAFF